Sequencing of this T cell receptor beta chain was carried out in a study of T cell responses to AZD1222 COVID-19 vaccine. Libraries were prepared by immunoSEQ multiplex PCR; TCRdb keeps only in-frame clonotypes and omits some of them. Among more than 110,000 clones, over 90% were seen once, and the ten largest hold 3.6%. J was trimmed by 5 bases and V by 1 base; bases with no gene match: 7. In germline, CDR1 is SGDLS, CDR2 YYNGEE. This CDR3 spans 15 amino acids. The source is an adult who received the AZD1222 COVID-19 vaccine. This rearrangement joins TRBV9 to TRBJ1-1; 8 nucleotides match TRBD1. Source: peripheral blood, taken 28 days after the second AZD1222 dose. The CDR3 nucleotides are TGTGCCAGCAGCGTATCCAGGGGGCCCGGGACTGAAGCTTTCTTT. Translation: CASSVSRGPGTEAFF.